This TCR beta chain was observed in a study of blood T cells in healthy people across ages. Notes on the study in general: Versus aged donors, long-lived donors had higher diversity and more naive CD4+ cells.

Germline lookup yields CDR1 ENHRY and CDR2 SYGVKD. The length of the CDR3 is 13 residues. V lost 6 bases and J lost 3; bases outside the gene matches: 2. Alongside a J-beta primer mix, a sample-barcoded 5' primer served in a second PCR lasting roughly 6 to 11 cycles. With 12 random nucleotides, a template-switch adaptor tagged each individual cDNA molecule. TCRdb reanalysed the 5' RACE reads using MiXCR and keeps one entry per CDR3 protein. The sample yields about 560,000 distinct CDR3 sequences, approximately 26% seen once. On this clonotype itself: The antigen remains unidentified.

These records were also assigned to another study, of T cells of mothers and their children. As reported in that work: Per child, roughly 3 million TCR beta CDR3 reads were obtained, against over 9 million per mother. Thymic selection molds TCR recombination products alike in related and unrelated pairs.

The specimen sequenced was blood. The chain combines TRBV10-3 with TRBJ2-1, with 7 bases aligning to TRBD2. The receptor was isolated from a boy between 2 and 10 years old in good health. The CDR3 here is CAISGLDYNEQFF. The CDR3 coding sequence is TGTGCCATCAGCGGACTAGACTACAATGAGCAGTTCTTC.